This T cell receptor (beta chain) was identified in a study of long-term antiretroviral therapy in people with HIV. CDR3 length equals 14 residues. Germline values: CDR1 SGHTA, CDR2 FQGNSA. The run of the v3.0 immunoSEQ assay was at survey level. Sequencing was directed toward roughly 40,000-55,000 T-cell genomes in each sample. Here immunoSEQ multiplex PCR was the method, and the copy in TCRdb shows in-frame clones only, minus some. Of about 30,000 clones detected, about 96% appear once; the ten largest clones hold about 8%. About this clone: Relative to the germline gene, one junction end is altered; a read error may explain this.

This sample comprised unsorted PBMCs, obtained 5.3 years after starting antiretroviral therapy. The genes are TRBV7-2 and TRBJ1-2; D is unclear. The origin of this receptor is a man aged 25 to 40 with HIV. The CDR3 nucleotides are TGTGCCAGCAGCCTAGCCATCCGAGGGAAGGGCTACACCTTC. It yields the protein CASSLAIRGKGYTF.